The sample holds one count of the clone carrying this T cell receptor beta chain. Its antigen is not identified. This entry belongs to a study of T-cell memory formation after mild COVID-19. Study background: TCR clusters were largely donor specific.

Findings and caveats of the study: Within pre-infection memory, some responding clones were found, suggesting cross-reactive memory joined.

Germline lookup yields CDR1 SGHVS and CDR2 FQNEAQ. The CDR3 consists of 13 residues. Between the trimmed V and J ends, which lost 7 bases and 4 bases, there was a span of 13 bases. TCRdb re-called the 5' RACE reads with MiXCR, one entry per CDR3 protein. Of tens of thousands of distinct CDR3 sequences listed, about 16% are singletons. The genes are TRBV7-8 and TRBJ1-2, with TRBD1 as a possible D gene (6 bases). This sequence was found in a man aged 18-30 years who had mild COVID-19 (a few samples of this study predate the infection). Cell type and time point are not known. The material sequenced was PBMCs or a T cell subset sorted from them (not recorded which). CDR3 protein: CASTPGTTYGYTF. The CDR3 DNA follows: TGTGCCAGCACCCCCGGGACAACCTATGGCTACACCTTC.